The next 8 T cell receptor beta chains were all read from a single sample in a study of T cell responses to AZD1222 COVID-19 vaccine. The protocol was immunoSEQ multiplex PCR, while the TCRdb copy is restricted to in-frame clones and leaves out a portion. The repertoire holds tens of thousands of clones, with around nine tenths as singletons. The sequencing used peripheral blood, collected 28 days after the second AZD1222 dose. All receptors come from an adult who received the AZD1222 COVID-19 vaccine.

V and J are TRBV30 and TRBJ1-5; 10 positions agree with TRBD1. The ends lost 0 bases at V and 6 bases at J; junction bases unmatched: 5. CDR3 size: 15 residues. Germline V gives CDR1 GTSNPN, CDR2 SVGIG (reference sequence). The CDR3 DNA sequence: TGTGCCTGGAGTGTAGAAGGACAGGGGGGTCAGCCCCAGCATTTT. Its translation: CAWSVEGQGGQPQHF.

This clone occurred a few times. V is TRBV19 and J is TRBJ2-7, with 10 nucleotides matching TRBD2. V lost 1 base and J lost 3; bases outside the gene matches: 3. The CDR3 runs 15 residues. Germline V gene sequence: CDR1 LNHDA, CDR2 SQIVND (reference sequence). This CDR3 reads CASSIASGGLYEQYF. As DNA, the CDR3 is TGTGCCAGTAGTATAGCTAGCGGGGGCCTCTACGAGCAGTACTTC.

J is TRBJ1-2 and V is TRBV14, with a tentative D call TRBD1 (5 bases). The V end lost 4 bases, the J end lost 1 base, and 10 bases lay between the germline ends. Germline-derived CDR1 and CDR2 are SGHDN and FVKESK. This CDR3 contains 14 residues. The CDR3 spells CASSPQGINYGYTF. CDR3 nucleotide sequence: TGTGCCAGCAGCCCCCAGGGTATTAACTATGGCTACACCTTC. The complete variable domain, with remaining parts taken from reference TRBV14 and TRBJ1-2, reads EAGVTQFPSHSVIEKGQTVTLRCDPISGHDNLYWYRRVMGKEIKFLLHFVKESKQDESGMPNNRFLAERTGGTYSTLKVQPAELEDSGVYFCASSPQGINYGYTFGSGTRLTVV.

CDR3 loop: CVRSLEEAGGLNIQYF. CDR3 nucleotide sequence: TGTGTCAGAAGCTTAGAGGAAGCGGGGGGCCTGAACATTCAGTACTTC. The V and J genes are TRBV7-5 and TRBJ2-4; whether TRBD2, the table's D call, matches the DNA was not checked. TRBV7-5 is a documented pseudogene. The CDR3 runs 16 residues.

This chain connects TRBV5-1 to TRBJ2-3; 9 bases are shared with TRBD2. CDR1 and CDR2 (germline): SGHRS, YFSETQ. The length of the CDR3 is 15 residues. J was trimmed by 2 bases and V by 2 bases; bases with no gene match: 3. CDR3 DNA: TGCGCCAGCAGCTTAGCGGGGGGACTCACAGATACGCAGTATTTT. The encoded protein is CASSLAGGLTDTQYF.

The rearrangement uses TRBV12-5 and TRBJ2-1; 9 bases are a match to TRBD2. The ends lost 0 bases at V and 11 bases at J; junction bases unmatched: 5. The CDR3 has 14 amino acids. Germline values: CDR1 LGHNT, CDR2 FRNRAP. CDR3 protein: CASGLVSSGAKQFF. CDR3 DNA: TGTGCTAGTGGTTTGGTGTCTAGCGGGGCCAAGCAGTTCTTC.

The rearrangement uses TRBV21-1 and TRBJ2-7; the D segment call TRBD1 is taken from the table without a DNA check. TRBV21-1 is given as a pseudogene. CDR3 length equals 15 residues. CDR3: CASIGHAPLSYEQYF. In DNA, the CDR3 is TGTGCCAGCATCGGACACGCTCCCCTCTCCTACGAGCAGTACTTC.

The CDR3 reads CASCRAYTEAFF. The CDR3 coding sequence is TGTGCCAGCTGCAGGGCTTACACTGAAGCTTTCTTT. This sequence joins TRBV28 and TRBJ1-1, with TRBD1 as a possible D gene (5 bases). Per the germline V gene, CDR1 is MDHEN and CDR2 is SYDVKM. The CDR3 length is 12 residues. V was pared by 8 bases and J by 3 bases, with 10 bases between.